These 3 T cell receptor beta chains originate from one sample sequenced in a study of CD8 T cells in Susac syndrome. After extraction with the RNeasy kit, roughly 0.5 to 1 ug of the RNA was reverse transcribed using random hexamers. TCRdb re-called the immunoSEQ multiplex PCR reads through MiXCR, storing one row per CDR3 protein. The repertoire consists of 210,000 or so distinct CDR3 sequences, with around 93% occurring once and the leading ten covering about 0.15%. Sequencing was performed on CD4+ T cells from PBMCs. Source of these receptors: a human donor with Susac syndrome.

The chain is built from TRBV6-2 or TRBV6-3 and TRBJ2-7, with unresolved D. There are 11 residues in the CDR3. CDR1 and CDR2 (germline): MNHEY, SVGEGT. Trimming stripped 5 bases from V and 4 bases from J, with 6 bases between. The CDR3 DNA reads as TGTGCCAGCAGTAACCAATACGAGCAGTACTTC. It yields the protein CASSNQYEQYF.

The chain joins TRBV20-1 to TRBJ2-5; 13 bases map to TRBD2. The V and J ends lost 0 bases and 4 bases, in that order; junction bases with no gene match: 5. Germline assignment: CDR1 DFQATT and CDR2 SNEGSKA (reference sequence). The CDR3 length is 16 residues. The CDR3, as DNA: TGCAGTGCTAGAGACCGACTAGCGGGGGGTGTAGAGACCCAGTACTTC. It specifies CSARDRLAGGVETQYF.

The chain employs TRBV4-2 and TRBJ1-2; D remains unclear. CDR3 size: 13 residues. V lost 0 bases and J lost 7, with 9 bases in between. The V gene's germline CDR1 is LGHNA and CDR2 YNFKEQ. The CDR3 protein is CASSQDEAVGYTF. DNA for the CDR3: TGTGCCAGCAGCCAAGATGAGGCGGTTGGCTACACCTTC.